This passage covers 4 T cell receptor beta chains from one sample sequenced in a study of cytomegalovirus exposure and HLA in healthy donors. It was with 60 Vbeta and 13 Jbeta primers that the PCR ran. TCRdb's copy holds only in-frame clones and misses some; the assay was immunoSEQ multiplex PCR. This table has 150,000 or so clones, 80% to 85% appearing once. The sequencing sample was made of PBMCs. The receptor set was obtained from a male donor in good health and CMV-seropositive.

The chain links TRBV12-5 to TRBJ1-1; D is unclear. The CDR3 runs to 13 residues. The V gene's germline CDR1 is LGHNT and CDR2 FRNRAP. V lost 3 bases to trimming and J lost 3 bases, with 8 bases between them. The CDR3 here is CASGFSDYTEAFF. Here the CDR3 DNA reads TGTGCTAGTGGTTTCTCAGACTACACTGAAGCTTTCTTT.

The rearrangement links TRBV7-2 to TRBJ1-2; D uncertain. The CDR3 has 14 amino acids. V was clipped by 3 bases and J by 4 bases, with 12 bases between them. Germline CDR1 is SGHTA and CDR2 is FQGNSA. DNA of the CDR3: TGTGCCAGCAGCTTCGAGGGATCTAGCTATGGCTACACCTTC. Residues: CASSFEGSSYGYTF.

The chain employs TRBV6-5 and TRBJ2-1; TRBD2 agrees at 9 bases. This CDR3 has 14 residues. With V trimmed by 6 bases and J by 6 bases, 6 bases remained unmatched. The germline V gene has CDR1 MNHEY and CDR2 SVGAGI. CDR3: CASSRTSVLNEQFF. DNA of the CDR3: TGTGCCAGCAGCCGGACTAGCGTACTCAATGAGCAGTTCTTC.

The chain carries TRBV4-1 and TRBJ1-5; possibly TRBD1 for D (5 bases). The V end was cut by 0 bases, the J end by 5 bases, with 8 bases between. Germline loops: CDR1 MGHRA, CDR2 YSYEKL. This CDR3 region has 14 residues. CDR3 bases: TGCGCCAGCAGCCAAGACGGGGGATATCAGCCCCAGCATTTT. Residues: CASSQDGGYQPQHF.